The present entry profiles one TCR beta chain with its context. Its specific antigen is unknown. No base qualities exist here, and no much larger clone lies one base off it. For sequencing of the TCRbeta CDR3 region, genomic DNA was extracted from the sorted cells. TCRbeta CDR3 regions were sequenced using the immunoSEQ Assay. Sourced from immuneACCESS, this table was stored by TCRdb with only in-frame sequences that have V and J called. A share of the clones is absent; for the studies checked, an unresolved V gene accounts for under half, and the remainder has no known explanation. The sample yields over 90,000 clones; approximately 93% were counted once. The ten largest clones take up around 0.17% of the sample. This sample stems from a study of OX40 agonist ivuxolimab in advanced cancers. About the investigation overall: Ivuxolimab was an agonistic, fully human IgG2 monoclonal antibody directed against OX40 (CD134), a costimulatory receptor. Intravenous ivuxolimab was administered to patients every 2 weeks at six dose levels: 0.01, 0.1, 0.3, 1.5, 3 and 10 mg/kg. Among the roughly 52 dose-escalation patients, roughly 20 had hepatocellular carcinoma, 15 or so melanoma, 9 renal cell carcinoma and 9 head and neck cancer. In the dose-escalation cohort, around four fifths of patients were male, and the mean age was around 65 years with a range of roughly 23 to 90. Patients were allowed to have had prior anti-PD-1, anti-PD-L1 or anti-CTLA-4 therapy, and around 40% of the dose-escalation patients had previously received checkpoint inhibitors. Three dose-escalation patients achieved partial responses, one with hepatocellular carcinoma and two with cutaneous melanoma. Peripheral TCRbeta sequencing aimed to test whether ivuxolimab altered TCR sequence diversity and caused clonal T-cell expansion. The paper describes the monotherapy dose-escalation part (N ≈ 52 patients) of the phase I trial of ivuxolimab.

The trial excluded patients who had a history of autoimmune disease or were on systemic immunosuppression. Peripheral blood for TCR sequencing was collected from all dose cohorts at baseline, on cycle 4 day 1, and on cycle 7 day 1. The samples were taken from a phase I, first-in-human, multicenter, open-label dose-escalation trial of ivuxolimab. Adults with locally advanced or metastatic head and neck squamous cell, hepatocellular, melanoma or renal cell carcinoma were enrolled in the trial. Before TCR sequencing, CD4+ T cells and CD8+ T cells from peripheral blood were sorted into separate populations. The study at large found these results: Antigen specificity was not determined for the clonally expanded peripheral T cells. Low levels of normalized T-cell clonal expansion were also shown by some nonresponding patients. After ivuxolimab, expanded clones were on average more numerous among CD8+ T cells than among CD4+ T cells. In the 0.1-3.0 mg/kg groups, partial responders were among the patients with the lowest normalized peripheral clonal expansion, particularly in CD8+ T cells. At doses of 0.1 to 3.0 mg/kg, clonal expansion of both CD4+ and CD8+ T cells in blood was seen between baseline and week 6.

CDR1 and CDR2, per the germline V gene (reference sequence), are DFQATT and SNEGSKA. V is shortened by 0 bases, J by 9 bases, and the region joining them spans 5 bases. CDR3 length: 11 amino acids, cysteine to phenylalanine. The kept DNA is CDR3 alone, 33 bases in frame from the first base. The TCR originated in an adult with an advanced solid tumor such as melanoma, head and neck, liver or kidney cancer. The V gene is TRBV20-1 and the J gene is TRBJ2-2, with the identity of the D gene unclear. Sample: CD4+ or CD8+ T cells sorted from blood, taken in a trial of the OX40 agonist ivuxolimab. CDR3 protein: CSARDTRELFF. The sequenced DNA: TGCAGTGCTAGAGATACCAGGGAGCTGTTTTTT.